This entry lists 14 T cell receptor beta chains sequenced from one sample in a study of shared T cell receptors in the human thymus. Clones were read by immunoSEQ multiplex PCR, and TCRdb kept only the in-frame ones, dropping some. Among 720,000 or so clones listed, over 75% were seen once. This sample was also put to use in a study of human thymus T cells.

Material for sequencing was thymocytes. The origin of the receptors is a girl under three years old with a congenital heart defect.

This chain's CDR3 is CAQRVGGAGVETQYF. In DNA, the CDR3 is TGTGCGCAGCGGGTGGGGGGGGCAGGGGTAGAGACCCAGTACTTC. J is TRBJ2-5 and V is TRBV6-1; possibly TRBD2 for D (7 bases). The germline CDR1 and CDR2 sequences are MNHNS and SASEGT. The CDR3 has 15 residues.

The V gene is TRBV4-3, the J gene TRBJ1-2, with D perhaps TRBD1 (5 bases). Germline V gene data show CDR1 as LGHNA and CDR2 as YSLEER. V lost 1 base, J lost 1 base, and 19 bases lay in between. This CDR3 region has 18 residues. The CDR3 reads CASSQVHNAGRFNYGYTF. The DNA for the CDR3 is TGCGCCAGCAGCCAAGTTCATAATGCAGGGCGGTTTAACTATGGCTACACCTTC.

The J gene is TRBJ1-4, the V gene TRBV6-1, with D possibly matching TRBD1 (6 bases). V was pared by 8 bases and J by 7 bases, with 17 bases between. This CDR3 is built from 14 residues. Looked up from germline, CDR1 is MNHNS and CDR2 is SASEGT. The CDR3 loop reads CASGERGFSEKLFF. Written as DNA, the CDR3 is TGTGCCAGCGGGGAAAGGGGGTTCAGTGAAAAACTGTTTTTT.

The chain uses TRBV2 and TRBJ1-4, with no clear D. This CDR3 is 17 amino acids long. In germline, CDR1 is SNHLY, CDR2 FYNNEI. Trimming left V 3 bases short and J 8 bases short, with 22 bases between. DNA for the CDR3: TGTGCCAGCAGTGAGAACTGCGATTCCCCATTGAGGGAAAAACTGTTTTTT. Translation gives CASSENCDSPLREKLFF.

The rearrangement joins TRBV6-9 to TRBJ1-2; D possibly corresponds to TRBD1 (5 bases). The ends were cut back, 7 bases at V and 0 bases at J, with 30 bases in the middle. This CDR3 comprises 20 residues. The germline CDR1 and CDR2 sequences are MNHGY and SVAAGI. The CDR3 coding sequence is TGTGCCAGCATTGTAATGCAGCACCAGGACCCCGGGGGAGCTAACTATGGCTACACCTTC. Amino acids: CASIVMQHQDPGGANYGYTF.

This chain joins TRBV5-6 and TRBJ2-3, with D perhaps TRBD1 (6 bases). Germline assignment: CDR1 SGHDT and CDR2 YYEEEE. The CDR3 has 14 residues. Trimming stripped 4 bases from V and 2 bases from J, with 11 bases between. The CDR3 DNA reads as TGTGCCAGCAGCCTATACAGGGACACAGATACGCAGTATTTT. Residues: CASSLYRDTDTQYF.

The V and J genes are TRBV5-6 and TRBJ2-7; 7 bases are a match to TRBD2. CDR1 and CDR2 (germline): SGHDT, YYEEEE. This CDR3 contains 14 residues. Germline trimming cut 4 bases from V and 1 base from J; bases unmatched to any gene: 5. The CDR3 reads CASSPREGSYEQYF. DNA for the CDR3: TGTGCCAGCAGCCCGAGGGAGGGGTCCTACGAGCAGTACTTC. Together with reference TRBV5-6 and TRBJ2-7, the CDR3 gives the full variable domain: DAGVTQSPTHLIKTRGQQVTLRCSPKSGHDTVSWYQQALGQGPQFIFQYYEEEERQRGNFPDRFSGHQFPNYSSELNVNALLLGDSALYLCASSPREGSYEQYFGPGTRLTVT.

The chain joins TRBV28 to TRBJ1-2; a possible D gene is TRBD1 (5 bases). The germline gives CDR1 MDHEN, CDR2 SYDVKM. V was shortened by 5 bases and J by 3 bases, with 10 bases between the two germline ends. The CDR3 sequence is 13 residues long. CDR3 in amino acids: CASSLGQHYGYTF. Written as DNA, the CDR3 is TGTGCCAGCAGTCTCGGACAACACTATGGCTACACCTTC.

The V call is TRBV19, the J call TRBJ1-5; D is unresolved. CDR3 length equals 14 residues. The germline V and J ends were trimmed by 0 bases and 2 bases, with 5 bases remaining between them. Germline V gene sequence: CDR1 LNHDA, CDR2 SQIVND (reference sequence). For the CDR3, the DNA is TGTGCCAGTAGTATAGAGGGAGGCAATCAGCCCCAGCATTTT. This translates into CASSIEGGNQPQHF.

This chain connects TRBV5-1 to TRBJ1-1; D is unclear. The CDR3 length is 23 residues. The germline gives CDR1 SGHRS, CDR2 YFSETQ. V was trimmed by 2 bases and J by 0 bases, leaving 35 bases between them. This CDR3 reads CASSFFRFNSGLTENSMNTEAFF. CDR3 nucleotides: TGCGCCAGCAGCTTTTTCCGTTTCAATTCGGGGTTGACGGAGAACAGTATGAACACTGAAGCTTTCTTT.

The J gene is TRBJ1-6, the V gene TRBV29-1, with TRBD1 matching 9 bases. V was pared by 6 bases and J by 1 base, with 10 bases of the junction left unmatched. The CDR3 spans 17 residues. From germline, CDR1 is SQVTM and CDR2 ANQGSEA. CDR3 residues: CSVKEGDRDSYNSPLHF. The CDR3 nucleotides read TGCAGCGTCAAAGAGGGGGACAGGGATTCCTATAATTCACCCCTCCACTTT.

V and J are TRBV7-2 and TRBJ1-4, with 7 bases fitting TRBD1. This CDR3 spans 14 amino acids. V shed 4 bases and J 8 bases; nucleotides not matched to a gene: 7. Germline assignment: CDR1 SGHTA and CDR2 FQGNSA. CDR3 in amino acids: CASSCGQVGEKLFF. CDR3 coding DNA: TGTGCCAGCAGCTGCGGACAGGTTGGGGAAAAACTGTTTTTT.

V gene TRBV6-1 combines with J gene TRBJ2-7; D call uncertain. The CDR3 contains 17 residues. Per the germline V gene, CDR1 is MNHNS and CDR2 is SASEGT. V lost 4 bases and J 2 bases, leaving 21 bases between the germline ends. The CDR3 protein is CASSAQALEPAPYEQYF. CDR3 bases: TGTGCCAGCAGTGCACAAGCCCTAGAACCCGCGCCCTACGAGCAGTACTTC.

V is TRBV4-1 and J is TRBJ1-1, with 8 bases that match TRBD1. With 5 bases clipped from V and 5 bases from J, the junction kept 16 bases outside the gene matches. Germline V gives CDR1 MGHRA, CDR2 YSYEKL. This CDR3 region has 17 residues. This CDR3 reads CASSDIRGQGVWTEAFF. The DNA for the CDR3 is TGCGCCAGCAGCGATATCAGGGGGCAAGGGGTGTGGACTGAAGCTTTCTTT.